The clone carrying this TCR beta chain was detected only a few times. Its antigen is still unknown. This entry is derived from a study of CD8+ T cells in alopecia areata. This CDR3 comprises 14 residues. After removal of 5 bases from V and 6 bases from J, the junction contained 9 bases not matched to a gene. The germline V gene has CDR1 SQVTM and CDR2 ANQGSEA. Sequencing templates came from extracted RNA that was reverse transcribed into cDNA. Profiling relied on immunoSEQ multiplex PCR, and the TCRdb table lists in-frame clones only, not all of them. This table holds more than 95,000 clones, around two fifths found once. Study-wide results and caveats: More clonal than normal scalp was lesional scalp, particularly alopecia totalis/universalis. Alphabeta T cells residing in normal skin are also sequenced in scalp samples. Unlike in mice, where it was clearer, TCR sharing across patients was less clear, possibly HLA-related.

The TCR originated in a human donor with alopecia areata. Sequencing input: CD4+ T cells sorted from blood. This chain connects TRBV29-1 to TRBJ2-3; TRBD2 matches at 9 bases. CDR3 in amino acids: CSVLPGLALDTQYF. DNA for the CDR3: TGCAGCGTTCTTCCGGGACTAGCCCTCGATACGCAGTATTTT.